This T cell receptor delta chain was identified during a study of γδ T cells in repeated Plasmodium falciparum infection. The overall study: Over roughly 600 days, donors received four mosquito-bite P. falciparum NF54 infections.

Only a few counts were recorded for this clone. This DNA's translation and the protein TCRdb lists, from a much larger clone, do not match at residue 19, likely due to a read error; the protein shown is translated from the DNA. Sequencing covered both gamma and delta TCR chains per sample. TCRdb called clones anew from the multiplex PCR reads with CATT. The sample yields 50,000 to 65,000 delta-chain clones, approximately 1.7% seen once. The sample was gamma-delta T cells from blood. This receptor was taken from a pool of human donors (malaria-infected and uninfected, not separated).

CDR3 residues: CALGELRSYLLRTGGYIHADKLIF. CDR3 in DNA: TGTGCTCTTGGGGAACTCAGATCCTACCTCCTTCGTACTGGGGGATATATCCACGCCGATAAACTCATCTTT. V and J are TRDV1 and TRDJ1; 11 positions agree with TRDD3. TCRdb leaves out the J gene; it was filled in here by matching the DNA to germline. Germline values: CDR1 TSWWSYY, CDR2 QGS. Trimming at V came to 0 bases and at J to 3 bases, leaving 27 bases not matched to a gene. This CDR3 comprises 24 residues.